A single T cell receptor beta chain is shown here with its context. The entry originates in a study of shared clonotypes between healthy human individuals. Using immunoSEQ multiplex PCR, the repertoire was profiled, and TCRdb retains in-frame clones only, with some absent. The sample lists some 530,000 clones; 81% were seen once. Germline CDR1 reads MDHEN; CDR2 reads SYDVKM. Unmatched junction bases numbered 7, after V lost 4 bases and J lost 5 bases. The CDR3 sequence is 15 residues long. V is TRBV28 and J is TRBJ2-5; 10 positions match TRBD2. The sequence came from a woman in her thirties or forties in good health. Some clones in this sample may be carry-over from other donors' samples. The sequenced sample consisted of PBMCs. CDR3 in amino acids: CASSSSGRMMETQYF. The CDR3 DNA reads TGTGCCAGCAGTTCTAGCGGGAGAATGATGGAGACCCAGTACTTC.